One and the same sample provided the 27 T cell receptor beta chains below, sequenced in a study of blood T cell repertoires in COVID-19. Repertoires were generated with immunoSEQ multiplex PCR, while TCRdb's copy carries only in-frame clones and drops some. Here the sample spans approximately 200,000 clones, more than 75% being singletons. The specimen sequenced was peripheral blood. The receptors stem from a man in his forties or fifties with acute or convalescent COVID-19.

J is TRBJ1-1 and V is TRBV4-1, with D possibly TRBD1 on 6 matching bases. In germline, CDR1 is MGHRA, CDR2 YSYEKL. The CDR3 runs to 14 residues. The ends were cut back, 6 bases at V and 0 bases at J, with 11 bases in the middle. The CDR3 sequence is CASRNRAMNTEAFF. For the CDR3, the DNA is TGCGCCAGCAGGAACAGGGCTATGAACACTGAAGCTTTCTTT.

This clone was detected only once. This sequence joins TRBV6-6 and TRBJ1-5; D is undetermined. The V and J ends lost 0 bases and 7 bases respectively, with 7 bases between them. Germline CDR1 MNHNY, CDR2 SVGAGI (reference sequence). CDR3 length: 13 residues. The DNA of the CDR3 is TGTGCCAGCAGTTACTCAGAAAGCCAGCCCCAGCATTTT. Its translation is CASSYSESQPQHF.

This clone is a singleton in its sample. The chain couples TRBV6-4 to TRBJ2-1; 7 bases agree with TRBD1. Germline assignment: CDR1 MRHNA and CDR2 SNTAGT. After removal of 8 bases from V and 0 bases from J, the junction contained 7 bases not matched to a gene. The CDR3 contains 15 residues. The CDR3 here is CASGPTGSSYNEQFF. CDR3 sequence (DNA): TGTGCCAGCGGCCCGACAGGGAGCTCCTACAATGAGCAGTTCTTC.

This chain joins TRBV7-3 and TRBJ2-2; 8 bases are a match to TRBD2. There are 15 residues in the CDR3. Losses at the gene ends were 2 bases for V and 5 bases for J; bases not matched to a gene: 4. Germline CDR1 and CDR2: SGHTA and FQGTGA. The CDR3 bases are TGTGCCAGCAGCTTAGGAACTAGCGGTACCGGGGAGCTGTTTTTT. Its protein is CASSLGTSGTGELFF.

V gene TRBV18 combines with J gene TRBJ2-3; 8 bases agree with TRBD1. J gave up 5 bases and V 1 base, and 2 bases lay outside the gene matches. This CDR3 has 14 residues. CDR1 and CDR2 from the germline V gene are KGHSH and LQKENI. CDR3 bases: TGTGCCAGCTCACCACGACAGGGGATAGATACGCAGTATTTT. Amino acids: CASSPRQGIDTQYF. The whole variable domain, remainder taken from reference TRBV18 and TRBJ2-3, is NAGVMQNPRHLVRRRGQEARLRCSPMKGHSHVYWYRQLPEEGLKFMVYLQKENIIDESGMPKERFSAEFPKEGPSILRIQQVVRGDSAAYFCASSPRQGIDTQYFGPGTRLTVL.

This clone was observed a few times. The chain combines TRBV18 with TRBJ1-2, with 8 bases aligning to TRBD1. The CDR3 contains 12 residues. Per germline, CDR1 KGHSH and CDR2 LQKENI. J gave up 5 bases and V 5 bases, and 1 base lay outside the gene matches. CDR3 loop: CASSDRGYGYTF. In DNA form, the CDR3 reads TGTGCCAGCTCAGACAGGGGATATGGCTACACCTTC.

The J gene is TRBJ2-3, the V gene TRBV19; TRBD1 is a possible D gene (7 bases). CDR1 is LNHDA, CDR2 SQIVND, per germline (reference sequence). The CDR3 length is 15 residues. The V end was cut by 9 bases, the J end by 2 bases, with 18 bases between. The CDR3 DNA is TGTGCCAGCCACAGGGGTCCGGGACTCACAGATACGCAGTATTTT. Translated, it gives CASHRGPGLTDTQYF.

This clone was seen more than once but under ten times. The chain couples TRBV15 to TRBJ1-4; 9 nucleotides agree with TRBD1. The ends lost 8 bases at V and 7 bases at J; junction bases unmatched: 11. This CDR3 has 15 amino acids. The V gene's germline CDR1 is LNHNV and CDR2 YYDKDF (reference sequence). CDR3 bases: TGTGCCACCGCTTGGACAGGGGCGTCCTTTGAAAAACTGTTTTTT. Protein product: CATAWTGASFEKLFF.

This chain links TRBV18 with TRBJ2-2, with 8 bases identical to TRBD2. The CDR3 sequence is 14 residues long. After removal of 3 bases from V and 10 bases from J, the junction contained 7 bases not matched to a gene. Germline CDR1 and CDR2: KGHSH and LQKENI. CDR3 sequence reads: CASSPGLADPELFF. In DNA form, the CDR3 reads TGTGCCAGCTCACCTGGACTAGCAGATCCGGAGCTGTTTTTT. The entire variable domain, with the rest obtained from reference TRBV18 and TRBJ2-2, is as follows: NAGVMQNPRHLVRRRGQEARLRCSPMKGHSHVYWYRQLPEEGLKFMVYLQKENIIDESGMPKERFSAEFPKEGPSILRIQQVVRGDSAAYFCASSPGLADPELFFGEGSRLTVL.

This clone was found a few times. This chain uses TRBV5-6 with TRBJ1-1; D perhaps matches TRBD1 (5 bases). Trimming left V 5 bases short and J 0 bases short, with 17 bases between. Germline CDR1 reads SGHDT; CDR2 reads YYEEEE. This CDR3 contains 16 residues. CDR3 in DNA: TGTGCCAGCAGTCGGGTGGACACTCCTTTGAACACTGAAGCTTTCTTT. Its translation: CASSRVDTPLNTEAFF.

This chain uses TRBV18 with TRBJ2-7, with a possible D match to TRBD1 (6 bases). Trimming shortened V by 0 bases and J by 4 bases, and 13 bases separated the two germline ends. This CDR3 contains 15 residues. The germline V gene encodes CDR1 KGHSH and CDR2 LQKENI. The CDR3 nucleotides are TGTGCCAGCTCACCACCAGAAACAGGGTGGTACGAGCAGTACTTC. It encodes CASSPPETGWYEQYF.

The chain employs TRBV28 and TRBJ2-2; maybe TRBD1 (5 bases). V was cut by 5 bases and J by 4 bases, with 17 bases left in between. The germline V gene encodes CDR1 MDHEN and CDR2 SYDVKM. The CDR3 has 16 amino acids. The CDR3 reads CASSPPTVSGTGELFF. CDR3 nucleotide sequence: TGTGCCAGCAGTCCGCCGACAGTCTCGGGCACCGGGGAGCTGTTTTTT.

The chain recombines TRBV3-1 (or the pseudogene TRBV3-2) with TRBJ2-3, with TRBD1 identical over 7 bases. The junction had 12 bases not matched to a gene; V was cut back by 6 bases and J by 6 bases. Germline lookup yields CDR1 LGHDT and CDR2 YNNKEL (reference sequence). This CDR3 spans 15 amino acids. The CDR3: CASRPGQTQSDTQYF. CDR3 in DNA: TGTGCCAGCAGACCGGGACAGACGCAATCGGATACGCAGTATTTT.

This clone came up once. The CDR3 DNA reads as TGCGCCAGCAGCCAGGGACTGGTCACATCTGGGGCCAACGTCCTGACTTTC. Its translation: CASSQGLVTSGANVLTF. This chain connects TRBV4-3 to TRBJ2-6, with a weak D call TRBD2 (6 bases). Germline V lookup: CDR1 LGHNA, CDR2 YSLEER. The CDR3 loop spans 17 amino acids. Trimming pared 3 bases from V and 1 base from J, leaving 13 bases between.

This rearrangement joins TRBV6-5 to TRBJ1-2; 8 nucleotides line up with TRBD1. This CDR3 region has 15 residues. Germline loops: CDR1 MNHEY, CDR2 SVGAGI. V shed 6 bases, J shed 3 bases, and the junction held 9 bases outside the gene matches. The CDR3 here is CASRYQLQGDYGYTF. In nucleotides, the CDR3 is TGTGCCAGCAGATACCAGTTACAGGGGGACTATGGCTACACCTTC.

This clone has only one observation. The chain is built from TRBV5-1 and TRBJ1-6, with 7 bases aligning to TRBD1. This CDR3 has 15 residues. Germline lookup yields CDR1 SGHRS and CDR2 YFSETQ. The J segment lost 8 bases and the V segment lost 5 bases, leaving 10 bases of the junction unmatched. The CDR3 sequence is CASRPLGTEDSPLHF. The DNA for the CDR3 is TGCGCCAGCAGACCCTTGGGGACAGAGGATTCACCCCTCCACTTT. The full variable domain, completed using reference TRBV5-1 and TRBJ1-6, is KAGVTQTPRYLIKTRGQQVTLSCSPISGHRSVSWYQQTPGQGLQFLFEYFSETQRNKGNFPGRFSGRQFSNSRSEMNVSTLELGDSALYLCASRPLGTEDSPLHFGNGTRLTVT.

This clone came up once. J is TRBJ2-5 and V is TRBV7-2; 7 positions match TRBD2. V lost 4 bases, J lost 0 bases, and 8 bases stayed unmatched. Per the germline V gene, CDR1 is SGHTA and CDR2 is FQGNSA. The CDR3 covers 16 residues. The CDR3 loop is CASSYSKRGDQETQYF. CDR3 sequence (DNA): TGTGCCAGCAGCTATAGTAAGCGGGGCGACCAAGAGACCCAGTACTTC.

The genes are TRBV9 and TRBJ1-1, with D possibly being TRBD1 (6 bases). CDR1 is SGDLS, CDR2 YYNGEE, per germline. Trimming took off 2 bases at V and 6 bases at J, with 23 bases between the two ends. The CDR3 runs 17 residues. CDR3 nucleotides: TGTGCCAGCAGCGTCGAACCACGAAGCCCAACAGGGTCTGAAGCTTTCTTT. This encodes CASSVEPRSPTGSEAFF.

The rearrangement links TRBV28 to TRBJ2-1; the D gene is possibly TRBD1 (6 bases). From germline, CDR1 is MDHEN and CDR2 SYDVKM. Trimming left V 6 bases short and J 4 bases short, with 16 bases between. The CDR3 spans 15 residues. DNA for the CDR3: TGTGCCAGCAGCCTTCTTAGGGGGAGTTACAATGAGCAGTTCTTC. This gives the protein CASSLLRGSYNEQFF. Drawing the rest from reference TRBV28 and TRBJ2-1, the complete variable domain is DVKVTQSSRYLVKRTGEKVFLECVQDMDHENMFWYRQDPGLGLRLIYFSYDVKMKEKGDIPEGYSVSREKKERFSLILESASTNQTSMYLCASSLLRGSYNEQFFGPGTRLTVL.

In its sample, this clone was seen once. The chain's CDR3 is CASSSTTGPNSPLHF. The CDR3 region has the DNA TGTGCCAGCAGCTCGACGACAGGGCCTAATTCACCCCTCCACTTT. The chain combines TRBV5-4 with TRBJ1-6; 7 positions match TRBD1. After removal of 3 bases from V and 6 bases from J, the junction contained 6 bases not matched to a gene. The CDR3 loop spans 15 amino acids. CDR1 and CDR2 (germline): SGHNT, YYREEE (reference sequence).

The CDR3, as DNA: TGTGCCAGCAGCCCGAGGCGGGGGGCCTACAATGAGCAGTTCTTC. It is translated as CASSPRRGAYNEQFF. V gene TRBV5-6 combines with J gene TRBJ2-1; TRBD2 agrees at 8 bases. Germline CDR1 SGHDT, CDR2 YYEEEE. Losses at the gene ends were 4 bases for V and 2 bases for J; bases not matched to a gene: 5. This CDR3 region has 15 residues.

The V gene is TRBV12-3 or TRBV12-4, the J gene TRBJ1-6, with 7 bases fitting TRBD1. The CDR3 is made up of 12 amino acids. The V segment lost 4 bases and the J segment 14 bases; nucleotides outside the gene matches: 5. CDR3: CASSSDRLALHF. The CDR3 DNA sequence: TGTGCCAGCAGTTCGGACAGGTTGGCCCTCCACTTT.

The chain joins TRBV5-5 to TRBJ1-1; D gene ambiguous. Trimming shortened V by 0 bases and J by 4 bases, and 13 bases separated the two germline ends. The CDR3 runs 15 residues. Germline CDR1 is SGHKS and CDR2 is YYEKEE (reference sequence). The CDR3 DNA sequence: TGTGCCAGCAGCTTGGTGTGGGGAGTCGGCACTGAAGCTTTCTTT. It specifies CASSLVWGVGTEAFF.

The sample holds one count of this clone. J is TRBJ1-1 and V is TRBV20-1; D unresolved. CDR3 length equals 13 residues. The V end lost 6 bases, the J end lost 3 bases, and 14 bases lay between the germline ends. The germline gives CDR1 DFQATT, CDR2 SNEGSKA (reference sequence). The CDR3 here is CSASKPGDTEAFF. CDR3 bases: TGCAGTGCCAGTAAGCCCGGGGACACTGAAGCTTTCTTT.

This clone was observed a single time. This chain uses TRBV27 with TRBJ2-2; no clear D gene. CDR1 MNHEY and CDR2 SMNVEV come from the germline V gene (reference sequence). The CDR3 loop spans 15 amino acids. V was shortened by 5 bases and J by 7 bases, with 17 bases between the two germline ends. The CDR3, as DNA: TGTGCCAGCAGTGGTGGATGGCCGAGAGGCGGGGAGCTGTTTTTT. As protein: CASSGGWPRGGELFF.

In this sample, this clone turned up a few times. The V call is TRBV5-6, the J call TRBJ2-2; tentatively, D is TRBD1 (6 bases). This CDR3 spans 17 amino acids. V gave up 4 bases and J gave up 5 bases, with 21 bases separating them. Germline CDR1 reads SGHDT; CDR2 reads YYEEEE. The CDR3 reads CASSGEGWGRRTGELFF. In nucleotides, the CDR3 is TGTGCCAGCAGCGGTGAGGGTTGGGGGCGGCGAACCGGGGAGCTGTTTTTT.

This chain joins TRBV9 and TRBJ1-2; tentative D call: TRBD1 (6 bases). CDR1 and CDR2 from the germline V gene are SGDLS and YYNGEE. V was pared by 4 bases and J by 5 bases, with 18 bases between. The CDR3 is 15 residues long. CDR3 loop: CASSPTIGQLYGYTF. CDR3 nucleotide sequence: TGTGCCAGCAGCCCGACGATCGGACAGTTATATGGCTACACCTTC. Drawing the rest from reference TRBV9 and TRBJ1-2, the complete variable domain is DSGVTQTPKHLITATGQRVTLRCSPRSGDLSVYWYQQSLDQGLQFLIQYYNGEERAKGNILERFSAQQFPDLHSELNLSSLELGDSALYFCASSPTIGQLYGYTFGSGTRLTVV.